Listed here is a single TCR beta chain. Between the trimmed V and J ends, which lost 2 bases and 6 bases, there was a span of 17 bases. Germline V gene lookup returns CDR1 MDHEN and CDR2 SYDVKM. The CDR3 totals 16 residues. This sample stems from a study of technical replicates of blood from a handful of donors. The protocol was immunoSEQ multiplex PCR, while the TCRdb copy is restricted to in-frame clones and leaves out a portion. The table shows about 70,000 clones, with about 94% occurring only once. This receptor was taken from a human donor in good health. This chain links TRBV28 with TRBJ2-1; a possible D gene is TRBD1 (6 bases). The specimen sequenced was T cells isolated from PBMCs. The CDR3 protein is CASSLEASGAFNEQFF. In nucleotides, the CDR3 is TGTGCCAGCAGTTTAGAGGCCTCAGGGGCCTTCAATGAGCAGTTCTTC.